The 27 T cell receptor beta chains given below trace back to one sample, sequenced in a study of blood T cell repertoires in COVID-19. Profiling relied on immunoSEQ multiplex PCR, and the TCRdb table lists in-frame clones only, not all of them. The sample has roughly 53,000 clones; about nine tenths are singletons. Sample: peripheral blood. The receptors shown here come from a man aged 55 to 70 with acute or convalescent COVID-19.

The chain couples TRBV27 to TRBJ2-1; 8 bases match TRBD1. Germline lookup yields CDR1 MNHEY and CDR2 SMNVEV (reference sequence). V lost 3 bases to trimming and J lost 6 bases; unmatched junction nucleotides: 10. This CDR3 contains 16 residues. The chain's CDR3 is CASSFRPVRGLNEQFF. The DNA of the CDR3 is TGTGCCAGCAGTTTCCGTCCGGTCAGGGGGCTCAATGAGCAGTTCTTC.

This clone showed up just a few times. The V and J genes are TRBV11-2 and TRBJ2-7; 9 bases match TRBD1. The CDR3 is 16 residues long. Germline trimming cut 2 bases from V and 2 bases from J; bases unmatched to any gene: 7. Germline V CDR1 and CDR2: SGHAT, FQNNGV. The CDR3 DNA sequence: TGTGCCAGCAGCTTAAATACAGGGGGCTCCCCCTACGAGCAGTACTTC. Amino acid sequence: CASSLNTGGSPYEQYF.

The V call is TRBV24-1, the J call TRBJ1-2, with D maybe TRBD1 (6 bases). CDR1 is KGHDR, CDR2 SFDVKD, per germline. The V and J ends lost 5 bases and 7 bases respectively, with 10 bases between them. The CDR3 runs 12 residues. This CDR3 is CATSGGQSGYTF. CDR3 in DNA: TGTGCCACCAGTGGGGGGCAAAGTGGCTACACCTTC.

The chain has TRBV9 and TRBJ1-2, with D perhaps matching TRBD1 (5 bases). This CDR3 comprises 15 residues. The V gene lost 0 bases and the J gene lost 7 bases, with 16 bases spanning the gap. Germline values: CDR1 SGDLS, CDR2 YYNGEE. In nucleotides, the CDR3 is TGTGCCAGCAGCGTAGAAAAGGGGAATCCTCCTGGCTACACCTTC. Protein sequence: CASSVEKGNPPGYTF.

The chain carries TRBV7-2 and TRBJ2-1; maybe TRBD1 (5 bases). The CDR3 runs to 15 residues. Per germline, CDR1 SGHTA and CDR2 FQGNSA. Trimming shortened V by 2 bases and J by 4 bases, and 12 bases separated the two germline ends. The CDR3 DNA sequence: TGTGCCAGCAGCTTAAGGACACAGATTTACAATGAGCAGTTCTTC. Its translation is CASSLRTQIYNEQFF. Together with reference TRBV7-2 and TRBJ2-1, the CDR3 gives the full variable domain: GAGVSQSPSNKVTEKGKDVELRCDPISGHTALYWYRQSLGQGLEFLIYFQGNSAPDKSGLPSDRFSAERTGGSVSTLTIQRTQQEDSAVYLCASSLRTQIYNEQFFGPGTRLTVL.

The chain carries TRBV18 and TRBJ2-6; D not resolved. The CDR3 sequence is 19 residues long. Germline V lookup: CDR1 KGHSH, CDR2 LQKENI. V lost 3 bases, J lost 0 bases, and 18 bases lay in between. The CDR3 protein is CASSPVVLNLYSGANVLTF. Here the CDR3 DNA reads TGTGCCAGCTCACCTGTTGTGTTGAATCTCTACTCTGGGGCCAACGTCCTGACTTTC.

The V gene is TRBV3-1 (or the pseudogene TRBV3-2), the J gene TRBJ1-1; weak D call: TRBD1 (5 bases). The CDR3 is 12 residues long. V was pared by 4 bases and J by 8 bases, with 11 bases between. Germline CDR1 and CDR2: LGHDT and YNNKEL (reference sequence). The CDR3 sequence is CASSLGQTEAFF. In DNA form, the CDR3 reads TGTGCCAGCAGCCTTGGACAAACAGAAGCTTTCTTT.

V usage is TRBV6-5 and J usage is TRBJ2-4; TRBD1 matches at 9 bases. The CDR3 consists of 13 residues. V shed 6 bases and J 5 bases; nucleotides not matched to a gene: 2. CDR1 MNHEY and CDR2 SVGAGI come from the germline V gene. The CDR3 protein is CASRRTGENIQYF. DNA for the CDR3: TGTGCCAGCAGACGGACAGGGGAAAACATTCAGTACTTC.

Only a few counts were recorded for this clone. The chain combines TRBV12-5 with TRBJ1-5, with D unclear. The CDR3 runs 12 residues. Trimming cost V 1 base and J 9 bases, with 7 bases left between them. Germline V gene data show CDR1 as LGHNT and CDR2 as FRNRAP. CDR3 DNA sequence: TGTGCTAGTGGTTTGGACCTAATGCCCCAGCATTTT. Amino acids: CASGLDLMPQHF.

The chain has TRBV6-5 and TRBJ1-4; D is unclear. CDR1 and CDR2 from the germline V gene are MNHEY and SVGAGI. V shed 6 bases and J shed 0 bases, with 11 bases lying between them. CDR3 length: 15 residues. The CDR3 protein is CASRFQFATNEKLFF. The CDR3 coding sequence is TGTGCCAGCAGATTCCAGTTTGCAACTAATGAAAAACTGTTTTTT.

The chain links TRBV6-1 to TRBJ2-7, with 8 bases matching TRBD1. Trimming at V came to 3 bases and at J to 1 base, leaving 5 bases not matched to a gene. Germline V CDR1 and CDR2: MNHNS, SASEGT. The CDR3 length is 15 residues. CDR3 amino acids: CASSESGTGSYEQYF. As DNA, the CDR3 is TGTGCCAGCAGTGAGTCCGGGACAGGATCCTACGAGCAGTACTTC.

The V call is TRBV28, the J call TRBJ1-2; no reliable D call. Germline values: CDR1 MDHEN, CDR2 SYDVKM. The CDR3 spans 15 residues. V gave up 7 bases and J gave up 4 bases, with 19 bases separating them. The CDR3 loop is CASNLLGRSPYGYTF. The CDR3 DNA sequence: TGTGCCAGCAACCTCTTGGGGAGGAGCCCCTATGGCTACACCTTC.

This chain uses TRBV5-1 with TRBJ1-1, with D possibly being TRBD1 (6 bases). Germline-derived CDR1 and CDR2 are SGHRS and YFSETQ. The CDR3 runs to 14 residues. The germline V and J ends were trimmed by 4 bases and 4 bases, with 14 bases remaining between them. The CDR3 nucleotides are TGCGCCAGCAGCAATACACAGGGAGTCACTGAAGCTTTCTTT. It codes for CASSNTQGVTEAFF.

The rearrangement links TRBV4-1 to TRBJ1-5; D gene unclear. The germline gives CDR1 MGHRA, CDR2 YSYEKL. The CDR3 is 14 residues long. V lost 0 bases and J 6 bases, leaving 9 bases between the germline ends. CDR3 sequence reads: CASSQETLAQPQHF. DNA of the CDR3: TGCGCCAGCAGCCAAGAGACTCTGGCTCAGCCCCAGCATTTT.

V and J are TRBV3-1 (or the pseudogene TRBV3-2) and TRBJ2-3; 8 bases match TRBD2. The V gene end was trimmed by 6 bases and the J gene end by 1 base; junction bases not matched to a gene: 6. The CDR3 sequence is 15 residues long. Germline V lookup: CDR1 LGHDT, CDR2 YNNKEL (reference sequence). CDR3 DNA: TGTGCCAGCAGGCTCAGCGGGGGTGGCACAGATACGCAGTATTTT. Residues: CASRLSGGGTDTQYF.

The gene calls are TRBV6-5 and TRBJ1-2, with D unclear. The ends were cut back, 8 bases at V and 6 bases at J, with 10 bases in the middle. Germline V lookup: CDR1 MNHEY, CDR2 SVGAGI. The CDR3 length is 11 residues. The CDR3 loop reads CASSGGNGYTF. In nucleotides, the CDR3 is TGTGCCAGCTCAGGAGGGAATGGCTACACCTTC.

The chain combines TRBV7-9 with TRBJ1-6, with D possibly matching TRBD1 (6 bases). The V gene lost 4 bases and the J gene lost 9 bases, with 16 bases spanning the gap. This CDR3 has 15 residues. Germline CDR1 reads SEHNR; CDR2 reads FQNEAQ (reference sequence). DNA for the CDR3: TGTGCCAGCAGCTCCCCTGCGGGGGCTGGTTCACCCCTCCACTTT. It is translated as CASSSPAGAGSPLHF.

This rearrangement joins TRBV7-2 to TRBJ1-5; the D gene is possibly TRBD1 (5 bases). This CDR3 spans 14 amino acids. V dropped 0 bases and J dropped 7 bases, with 10 bases sitting between them. Germline values: CDR1 SGHTA, CDR2 FQGNSA. DNA for the CDR3: TGTGCCAGCAGCTTAGCTTTGGGGCAGCAGCCCCAGCATTTT. It yields the protein CASSLALGQQPQHF.

J is TRBJ2-3 and V is TRBV29-1; TRBD2 matches at 8 bases. Germline CDR1 is SQVTM and CDR2 is ANQGSEA. The CDR3 is 14 amino acids. V shed 6 bases and J 7 bases; nucleotides not matched to a gene: 12. CDR3 DNA: TGCAGCGTCCGGGAGGGGGGGTCAAGCAATACGCAGTATTTT. This translates into CSVREGGSSNTQYF.

The V call is TRBV6-1, the J call TRBJ1-6, with no clear D. CDR1 and CDR2 from the germline V gene are MNHNS and SASEGT. Trimming pared 4 bases from V and 1 base from J, leaving 11 bases between. The CDR3 length is 16 residues. The CDR3 DNA follows: TGTGCCAGCAGTGGAGGGATTACGTCCTATAATTCACCCCTCCACTTT. It specifies CASSGGITSYNSPLHF.

The chain carries TRBV4-1 and TRBJ2-7, with 12 positions matching TRBD2. CDR1 and CDR2 from the germline V gene are MGHRA and YSYEKL. The CDR3 sequence is 16 residues long. Trimming at V came to 7 bases and at J to 2 bases, leaving 9 bases not matched to a gene. The CDR3 nucleotides are TGCGCCAGCAAGGGGCTAGCGGGGGGGCGAGCCTACGAGCAGTACTTC. Translated: CASKGLAGGRAYEQYF.

The chain employs TRBV7-2 and TRBJ2-5, with a tentative D call TRBD2 (5 bases). Trimming pared 2 bases from V and 10 bases from J, leaving 11 bases between. Germline V CDR1 and CDR2: SGHTA, FQGNSA. The CDR3 consists of 12 residues. The CDR3 protein is CASSLPARDQYF. CDR3 in DNA: TGTGCCAGCAGCTTACCGGCGAGGGACCAGTACTTC.

In its sample, this clone was seen once. The chain has TRBV5-1 and TRBJ2-1; 11 nucleotides align to TRBD1. This CDR3 has 16 amino acids. With V trimmed by 2 bases and J by 7 bases, 8 bases remained unmatched. Germline V gives CDR1 SGHRS, CDR2 YFSETQ. The DNA of the CDR3 is TGCGCCAGCAGCTTCTCAGGACAGGGGGCCTGGAATGAGCAGTTCTTC. Translating it yields CASSFSGQGAWNEQFF.

Comments on this clone: One end of the junction does not line up with germline, which may come from a read error. The CDR3: CSADFGGVF. The CDR3 DNA is TGCAGTGCCGATTTCGGGGGAGTCTTT. The V call is TRBV20-1, the J call TRBJ1-1, with TRBD1 as a possible D gene (5 bases). CDR1 and CDR2 (germline): DFQATT, SNEGSKA (reference sequence). CDR3 size: 9 residues.

The chain recombines TRBV5-1 with TRBJ2-2; 7 positions match TRBD1. Germline CDR1 SGHRS, CDR2 YFSETQ. The CDR3 length is 14 residues. V was clipped by 2 bases and J by 7 bases; unmatched bases: 5. The CDR3 nucleotides read TGCGCCAGCAGCTTTTACAGGGGAGTCGGGGAGCTGTTTTTT. Translating gives CASSFYRGVGELFF.

V is TRBV5-1 and J is TRBJ2-3; TRBD2 agrees at 8 bases. V lost 2 bases and J lost 4; bases outside the gene matches: 6. The CDR3 extends over 15 amino acids. Per the germline V gene, CDR1 is SGHRS and CDR2 is YFSETQ. DNA of the CDR3: TGCGCCAGCAGCTTTGGCCTAGCGGGTCCAGATACGCAGTATTTT. Its translation: CASSFGLAGPDTQYF.

The chain links TRBV14 to TRBJ1-5; maybe TRBD1 (6 bases). CDR1 and CDR2 (germline): SGHDN, FVKESK. The CDR3 consists of 14 residues. Trimming shortened V by 4 bases and J by 2 bases, and 9 bases separated the two germline ends. The DNA of the CDR3 is TGTGCCAGCAGCCTGACAGGTCGCAATCAGCCCCAGCATTTT. Translation gives CASSLTGRNQPQHF.